Listed below are T cell receptor beta chains from one sample, sequenced in a study of CD8 T cells in Susac syndrome. TCRdb recomputed calls from the immunoSEQ multiplex PCR reads with MiXCR, one row per CDR3 protein. The table records 150,000 to 200,000 distinct CDR3 sequences, around 93% of them present only once. Sequencing input: CD4+ T cells from PBMCs. The receptors derive from a human donor in good health. Each CDR3 is given with its conserved first and last residue.

j_call | v_call | cdr3_aa
TRBJ1-2 | TRBV7-9 | CASSYGDRAGGYTF
TRBJ2-2 | TRBV18 | CASSPDSPGHAGELFF
TRBJ2-4 | TRBV19 | CASTPSRNTWAKNIQYF
TRBJ1-1 | TRBV18 | CASSPRQGENTEAFF
TRBJ2-4 | TRBV3-1 | CASSQVGRGQYF
TRBJ1-5 | TRBV20-1 | CSAGTGGDQPQHF
TRBJ2-7 | TRBV3-1 | CASSLGPRSVQYF
TRBJ1-6 | TRBV12-3/TRBV12-4 | CASSSGGPESPLHF
TRBJ2-2 | TRBV12-3/TRBV12-4 | CASSFLAGELFF
TRBJ2-5 | TRBV27 | CASSKAGTLSGLTQYF
TRBJ1-6 | TRBV5-4 | CASSLDLGGNSPLHF
TRBJ1-4 | TRBV3-1 | CASSQDSTNEKLFF
TRBJ1-2 | TRBV29-1 | CSALADHYGYTF
TRBJ2-3 | TRBV3-1 | CASSQNPDSTDTQYF
TRBJ1-5 | TRBV2 | CASTLGEGTQPQHF
TRBJ1-2 | TRBV2 | CASRGQINYGYTF
TRBJ1-1 | TRBV2 | CASSEAGSRAFF
TRBJ2-3 | TRBV7-2 | CASSILGGAADTQYF
TRBJ2-4 | TRBV5-6 | CASKGAGNIQYF
TRBJ2-2 | TRBV27 | CASGEGRFYRGAVF
TRBJ2-7 | TRBV13 | CASSKSGQVSYEQYF
TRBJ1-2 | TRBV6-5 | CASRRAGPYGYTF
TRBJ2-7 | TRBV7-9 | CASSLDGPSYEQYF
TRBJ2-1 | TRBV5-6 | CASSFGRVSYNEQFF
TRBJ2-7 | TRBV5-1 | CASSLAPGTSGEQYF
TRBJ2-2 | TRBV4-1 | CASSQGLPVLRTGELFF
TRBJ2-5 | TRBV5-8 | CASSLGDSDQETQYF
TRBJ1-4 | TRBV5-6 | CASSSSGTLLGKLFF
TRBJ1-2 | TRBV6-6 | CASSPGTGRIYGYTF
TRBJ2-1 | TRBV6-5 | CASKFRDRDYNEQFF
TRBJ1-4 | TRBV20-1 | CSATQGGGGEKLFF
TRBJ2-2 | TRBV19 | CASWEGNTGELFF
TRBJ2-3 | TRBV7-2 | CASSLLAGPPYTQYF
TRBJ2-1 | TRBV3-1 | CASSRPGPVTSYNEQFF
TRBJ2-7 | TRBV5-1 | CASSLDALGPYEQYF
TRBJ1-6 | TRBV7-2 | CASSLVGDNSPLHF
TRBJ2-3 | TRBV20-1 | CSATGQGHADTQYF
TRBJ1-1 | TRBV9 | CASRGFDGNTEAFF
TRBJ1-2 | TRBV6-5 | CASSSFGQGRYGYTF
TRBJ2-5 | TRBV6-1 | CASSEVRAEGETQYF